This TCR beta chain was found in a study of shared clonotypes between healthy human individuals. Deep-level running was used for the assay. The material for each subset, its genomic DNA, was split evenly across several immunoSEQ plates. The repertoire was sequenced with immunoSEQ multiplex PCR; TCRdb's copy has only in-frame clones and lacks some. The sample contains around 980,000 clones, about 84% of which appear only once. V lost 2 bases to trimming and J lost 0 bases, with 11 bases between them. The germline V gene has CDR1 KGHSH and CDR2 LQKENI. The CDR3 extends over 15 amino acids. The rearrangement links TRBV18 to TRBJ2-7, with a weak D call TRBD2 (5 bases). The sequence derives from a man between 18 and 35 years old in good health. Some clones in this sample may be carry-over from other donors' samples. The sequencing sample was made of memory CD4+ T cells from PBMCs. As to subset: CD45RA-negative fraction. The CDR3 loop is CASSPVTGSSYEQYF. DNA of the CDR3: TGTGCCAGCTCACCAGTTACGGGGAGCTCCTACGAGCAGTACTTC.